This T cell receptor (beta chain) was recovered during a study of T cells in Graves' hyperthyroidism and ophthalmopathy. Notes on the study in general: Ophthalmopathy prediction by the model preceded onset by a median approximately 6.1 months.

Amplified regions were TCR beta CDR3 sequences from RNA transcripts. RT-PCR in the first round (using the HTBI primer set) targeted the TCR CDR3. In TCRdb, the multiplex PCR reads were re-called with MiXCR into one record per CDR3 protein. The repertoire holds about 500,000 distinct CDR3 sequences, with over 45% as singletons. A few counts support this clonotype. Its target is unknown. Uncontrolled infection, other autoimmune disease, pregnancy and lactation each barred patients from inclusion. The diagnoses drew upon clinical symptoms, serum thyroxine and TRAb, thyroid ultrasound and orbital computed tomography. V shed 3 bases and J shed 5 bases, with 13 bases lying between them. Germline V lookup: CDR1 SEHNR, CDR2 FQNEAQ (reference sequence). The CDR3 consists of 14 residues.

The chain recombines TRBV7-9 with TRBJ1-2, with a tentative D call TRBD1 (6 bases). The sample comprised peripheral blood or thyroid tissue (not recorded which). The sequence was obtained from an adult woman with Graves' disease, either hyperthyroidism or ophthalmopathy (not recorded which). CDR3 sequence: CASSLVAGAYGYTF. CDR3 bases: TGTGCCAGCAGCTTGGTAGCGGGGGCATATGGCTACACCTTC.